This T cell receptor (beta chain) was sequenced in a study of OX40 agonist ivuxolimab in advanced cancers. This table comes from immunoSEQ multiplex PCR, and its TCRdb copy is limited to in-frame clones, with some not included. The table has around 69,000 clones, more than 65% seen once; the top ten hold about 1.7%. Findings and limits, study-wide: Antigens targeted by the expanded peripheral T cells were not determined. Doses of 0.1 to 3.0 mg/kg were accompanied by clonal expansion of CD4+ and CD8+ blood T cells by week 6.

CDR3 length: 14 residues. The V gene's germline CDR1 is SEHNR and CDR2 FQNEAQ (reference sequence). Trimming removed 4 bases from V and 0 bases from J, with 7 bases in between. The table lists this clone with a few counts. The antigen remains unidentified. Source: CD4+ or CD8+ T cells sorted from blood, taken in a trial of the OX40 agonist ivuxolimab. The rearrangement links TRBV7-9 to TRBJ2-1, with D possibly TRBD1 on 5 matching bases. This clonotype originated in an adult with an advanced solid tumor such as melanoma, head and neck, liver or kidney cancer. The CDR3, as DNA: TGTGCCAGCAGCTACAGGAGCTCCTACAATGAGCAGTTCTTC. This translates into CASSYRSSYNEQFF.